The rows below give T cell receptor beta chains drawn from one sample of a study of naive and memory T cell subsets. Each CDR3 protein is one row after TCRdb ran MiXCR on the UMI-ligation and nested PCR reads. The sample gives about 85,000 distinct CDR3 sequences, around 12% of which show up once; 0.9% to 0.95% is in the top ten. The sequencing input was central memory CD4+ T cells from blood. The source of these receptors is a human donor in good health. Both conserved end residues are part of each CDR3.

TRBV7-2 CASSSERSYEQYF
TRBV29-1 CSALPRAGDQETQCF
TRBV10-3 CAIPKGQGRTGELFF
TRBV25-1 CASRSEKLFF
TRBV2 CASKRLVASTDTQYF
TRBV9 CASSVVVEGGEQYF
TRBV20-1 CSARDPHKDGMNTEAFF
TRBV29-1 CSVAKGGNTIYF
TRBV5-1 CASSLDGNSPLHF
TRBV11-2 CASSLDVLRLANEQFF
TRBV14 CASSPAAGGSSPLHF
TRBV19 CASSTKRAGNEQFF
TRBV4-3 CASSQEAWGTQYF
TRBV20-1 CSARHRNEQFF
TRBV18 CASSPFVQGGYNEQFF
TRBV12-3/TRBV12-4 CASNGPTDTQYF
TRBV29-1 CSVGDSQETQYF
TRBV5-1 CASSSWPTVREGGELFF
TRBV27 CASSFLRGPLHF
TRBV9 CASSSSPSSYEQYF
TRBV18 CASSPRYTYNEQFF
TRBV14 CASSYREQFNEQFF